Each of the 17 T cell receptor beta chains below was sequenced from the same sample in a study of blood T cell repertoires in COVID-19. Sequenced by immunoSEQ multiplex PCR; TCRdb stores in-frame clones only, minus some. The table records some 460,000 clones, 75% to 90% of them present only once. Source material: PBMCs or T cells enriched from blood (not recorded which). The receptor set was obtained from a woman in her late teens or twenties who had recovered from COVID-19.

The chain links TRBV19 to TRBJ1-1, with D unclear. The V gene lost 1 base and the J gene lost 1 base, with 13 bases spanning the gap. Germline V gene lookup returns CDR1 LNHDA and CDR2 SQIVND (reference sequence). The CDR3 totals 16 residues. CDR3: CASSIGQPGGNTEAFF. CDR3 DNA: TGTGCCAGTAGTATAGGCCAGCCGGGAGGGAACACTGAAGCTTTCTTT.

The chain uses TRBV6-2 or TRBV6-3 and TRBJ2-5; TRBD2 might be the D (6 bases). This CDR3 is built from 13 residues. Germline CDR1 and CDR2: MNHEY and SVGEGT. The V and J ends lost 0 bases and 7 bases respectively, with 9 bases between them. The CDR3 nucleotides are TGTGCCAGCAGTTACTCCCCGGAGGGGACCCAGTACTTC. Protein sequence: CASSYSPEGTQYF.

V is TRBV29-1 and J is TRBJ2-5; TRBD2 aligns across 7 bases. The J segment lost 5 bases and the V segment lost 2 bases, leaving 2 bases of the junction unmatched. The CDR3 consists of 12 residues. CDR1 SQVTM and CDR2 ANQGSEA come from the germline V gene. The CDR3 DNA follows: TGCAGCGTTGAAAGCGGGGCGGAGACCCAGTACTTC. Translation: CSVESGAETQYF.

The J gene is TRBJ1-2, the V gene TRBV3-1 (or the pseudogene TRBV3-2), with 7 nucleotides matching TRBD1. Trimming cost V 1 base and J 8 bases; bases outside gene matches: 7. Per the germline V gene, CDR1 is LGHDT and CDR2 is YNNKEL (reference sequence). CDR3 size: 14 residues. CDR3 bases: TGTGCCAGCAGCCAAGCGACAGGGATGTCCGGCTACACCTTC. Translated: CASSQATGMSGYTF.

The chain employs TRBV10-3 and TRBJ1-5; D is ambiguous. Germline assignment: CDR1 ENHRY and CDR2 SYGVKD. The V and J ends lost 0 bases and 5 bases respectively, with 17 bases between them. This CDR3 region has 17 residues. CDR3 DNA: TGTGCCATCAGTGAGTCTGAGACGAGGGTCGGTGATCAGCCCCAGCATTTT. Protein product: CAISESETRVGDQPQHF.

In this sample, this clone turned up once. The J gene is TRBJ1-2, the V gene TRBV20-1; 7 nucleotides line up with TRBD1. Germline V gives CDR1 DFQATT, CDR2 SNEGSKA (reference sequence). The CDR3 spans 14 residues. V lost 3 bases and J lost 3; bases outside the gene matches: 7. CDR3 residues: CSASRDSLDYGYTF. For the CDR3, the DNA is TGCAGTGCTAGTCGGGACAGTCTCGACTATGGCTACACCTTC.

This chain connects TRBV11-2 to TRBJ1-1; D is ambiguous. CDR3 length: 13 amino acids. Germline V gene data show CDR1 as SGHAT and CDR2 as FQNNGV. V was shortened by 5 bases and J by 3 bases, with 10 bases between the two germline ends. DNA of the CDR3: TGTGCCAGCAGCCCTGCGGGGTACACTGAAGCTTTCTTT. This gives the protein CASSPAGYTEAFF.

The chain uses TRBV4-2 and TRBJ1-2; perhaps TRBD1 as D (5 bases). V was pared by 0 bases and J by 5 bases, with 16 bases between. CDR3 length: 16 amino acids. The germline V gene has CDR1 LGHNA and CDR2 YNFKEQ. For the CDR3, the DNA is TGTGCCAGCAGCCAAGAAATGATAGACAGATATTATGGCTACACCTTC. It encodes CASSQEMIDRYYGYTF.

The chain joins TRBV24-1 to TRBJ1-2; D is possibly TRBD1 (6 bases). V was pared by 0 bases and J by 6 bases, with 7 bases between. In germline, CDR1 is KGHDR, CDR2 SFDVKD. The CDR3 has 13 amino acids. CDR3: CATSDLPGDGYTF. The CDR3 coding sequence is TGTGCCACCAGTGATTTGCCAGGGGATGGCTACACCTTC.

The chain recombines TRBV7-9 with TRBJ2-7; 8 nucleotides match TRBD1. The V gene's germline CDR1 is SEHNR and CDR2 FQNEAQ (reference sequence). The CDR3 consists of 14 residues. Germline trimming cut 5 bases from V and 6 bases from J; bases unmatched to any gene: 9. The CDR3 nucleotides are TGTGCCAGCAGCGGGCTCGTCACAGGGGGCGAGCAGTACTTC. It yields the protein CASSGLVTGGEQYF.

The chain employs TRBV25-1 and TRBJ2-7, with a possible D match to TRBD1 (7 bases). V gave up 0 bases and J gave up 9 bases, with 15 bases separating them. The germline V gene has CDR1 MGHDK and CDR2 SYGVNS. The length of the CDR3 is 14 residues. CDR3 in amino acids: CASSEYGPQGGQYF. The CDR3 region has the DNA TGTGCCAGCAGTGAATACGGCCCCCAGGGGGGGCAGTACTTC.

The chain is built from TRBV28 and TRBJ2-4, with TRBD1 matching 9 bases. The J segment lost 12 bases and the V segment lost 6 bases, leaving 12 bases of the junction unmatched. The CDR3 has 14 amino acids. Germline V gives CDR1 MDHEN, CDR2 SYDVKM. CDR3 in amino acids: CASSPIPGQGGQYF. DNA for the CDR3: TGTGCCAGCAGCCCCATCCCGGGACAGGGCGGTCAGTACTTC.

This clone has only one observation. This chain uses TRBV5-1 with TRBJ1-6; perhaps TRBD1 as D (6 bases). Between the trimmed V and J ends, which lost 0 bases and 6 bases, there was a span of 13 bases. Germline V gene data show CDR1 as SGHRS and CDR2 as YFSETQ. This CDR3 contains 16 residues. Here the CDR3 DNA reads TGCGCCAGCAGCTTGGTATTCGGACAGTCTAATTCACCCCTCCACTTT. It codes for CASSLVFGQSNSPLHF.

A single count supports this clone. One junction end disagrees with the germline gene, perhaps due to a read error. The chain joins TRBV28 to TRBJ1-2; 7 bases are shared with TRBD1. CDR1 is MDHEN, CDR2 SYDVKM, per germline. This CDR3 comprises 14 residues. The CDR3 spells CASSFQGVGSVGFF. The CDR3 DNA follows: TGTGCCAGCAGTTTCCAGGGGGTTGGGTCGGTAGGATTCTTC.

The chain combines TRBV29-1 with TRBJ1-1; TRBD1 agrees at 9 bases. Germline V lookup: CDR1 SQVTM, CDR2 ANQGSEA. The trim removed 6 bases at V and 0 bases at J, leaving 2 bases unmatched. The CDR3 covers 13 residues. The CDR3 bases are TGCAGCGTGAGGGACAGGGTGAACACTGAAGCTTTCTTT. Protein product: CSVRDRVNTEAFF.

The chain has TRBV7-9 and TRBJ1-5; possibly TRBD1 for D (5 bases). Trimming took off 6 bases at V and 3 bases at J, with 12 bases between the two ends. Germline V gives CDR1 SEHNR, CDR2 FQNEAQ (reference sequence). This CDR3 is 14 amino acids long. The CDR3 region has the DNA TGTGCCAGCAGTTTACCAGGGTCCAATCAGCCCCAGCATTTT. This encodes CASSLPGSNQPQHF.

The V call is TRBV20-1, the J call TRBJ1-2; a weak D match, TRBD1 (5 bases). CDR1 is DFQATT and CDR2 is SNEGSKA in the germline V gene (reference sequence). V was clipped by 3 bases and J by 2 bases, with 16 bases between them. CDR3 length equals 15 residues. DNA for the CDR3: TGCAGTGCTAGTGACAGTCCAGAACCCAACTATGGCTACACCTTC. Translation: CSASDSPEPNYGYTF.